These 6 T cell receptor beta chains came from one sample sequenced in a study of blood T cell repertoires in COVID-19. The data were produced by immunoSEQ multiplex PCR, yet TCRdb's version contains in-frame clones alone and is incomplete. The data hold around 70,000 clones, with about 91% observed a single time. The sequenced sample was peripheral blood. These receptors all come from a human donor in a cohort sampled during active COVID-19.

V gene TRBV4-1 combines with J gene TRBJ2-3; TRBD2 matches 16 bases. Germline CDR1 is MGHRA and CDR2 is YSYEKL. The length of the CDR3 is 17 residues. V shed 0 bases and J 5 bases; nucleotides not matched to a gene: 2. The CDR3 spells CASSQDGTSGGVDTQYF. Here the CDR3 DNA reads TGCGCCAGCAGCCAAGACGGGACTAGCGGGGGGGTAGATACGCAGTATTTT.

The rearrangement links TRBV6-6 to TRBJ1-4; D gene uncertain. The CDR3 consists of 12 residues. CDR1 is MNHNY and CDR2 is SVGAGI in the germline V gene (reference sequence). With 2 bases removed from V and 7 bases from J, the gap between germline ends came to 5 bases. The DNA of the CDR3 is TGTGCCAGCAGTTACCCCGGTGAAAAACTGTTTTTT. Encoded protein: CASSYPGEKLFF.

V usage is TRBV3-1 (or the pseudogene TRBV3-2) and J usage is TRBJ2-5; TRBD1 might be the D (5 bases). In germline, CDR1 is LGHDT, CDR2 YNNKEL (reference sequence). CDR3 size: 14 residues. V was shortened by 0 bases and J by 0 bases, with 5 bases between the two germline ends. The CDR3: CASSQDRDQETQYF. The CDR3 DNA sequence: TGTGCCAGCAGCCAAGACAGGGACCAAGAGACCCAGTACTTC.

The rearrangement links TRBV4-3 to TRBJ1-1; the match to TRBD1 covers 9 bases. The CDR3 is 18 residues long. From germline, CDR1 is LGHNA and CDR2 YSLEER. With 0 bases clipped from V and 1 base from J, the junction kept 9 bases outside the gene matches. The CDR3: CASSQEVTGGPWNTEAFF. In DNA, the CDR3 is TGCGCCAGCAGCCAAGAAGTAACAGGGGGCCCTTGGAACACTGAAGCTTTCTTT.

This clone was seen a single time. The chain is built from TRBV7-2 and TRBJ2-3; no clear D gene. Trimming stripped 5 bases from V and 0 bases from J, with 12 bases between. The CDR3 sequence is 15 residues long. Germline values: CDR1 SGHTA, CDR2 FQGNSA. The CDR3 DNA reads as TGTGCCAGCAGCCTCGACAAACCGAGCACAGATACGCAGTATTTT. It translates to CASSLDKPSTDTQYF.

The CDR3 loop reads CASSLESRTNEKLFF. CDR3 coding DNA: TGTGCCAGCAGCTTGGAGTCCAGGACTAATGAAAAACTGTTTTTT. The chain couples TRBV5-4 to TRBJ1-4, with D uncertain. Per the germline V gene, CDR1 is SGHNT and CDR2 is YYREEE (reference sequence). The CDR3 totals 15 residues. V gave up 0 bases and J gave up 2 bases, with 8 bases separating them.